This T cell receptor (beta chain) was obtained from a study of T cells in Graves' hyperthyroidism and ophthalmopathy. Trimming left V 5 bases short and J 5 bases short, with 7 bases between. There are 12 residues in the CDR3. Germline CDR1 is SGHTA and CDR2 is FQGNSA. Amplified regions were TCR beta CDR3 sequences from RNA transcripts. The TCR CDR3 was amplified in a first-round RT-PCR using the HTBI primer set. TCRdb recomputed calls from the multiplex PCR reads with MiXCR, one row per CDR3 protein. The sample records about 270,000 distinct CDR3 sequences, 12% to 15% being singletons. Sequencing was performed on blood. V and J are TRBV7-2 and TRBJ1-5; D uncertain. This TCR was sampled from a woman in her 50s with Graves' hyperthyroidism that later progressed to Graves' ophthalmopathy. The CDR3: CASSRVDQPQHF. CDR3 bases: TGTGCCAGCAGCCGAGTCGATCAGCCCCAGCATTTT.